The entry below gives a single TCR beta chain sequence along with its context. The CDR3 is made up of 16 amino acids. Per the germline V gene, CDR1 is SEHNR and CDR2 is FQNEAQ (reference sequence). V was trimmed by 4 bases and J by 1 base, leaving 14 bases between them. With TRAV- and TRBV-specific primers, first-strand cDNA was made, covering the alpha and beta chains. PCR amplification of the TCRs was performed with Phusion for 20 PCR cycles, and it relied on a constant-region primer together with a V-primer adapter. TCRdb used MiXCR to reprocess the reads, holding one entry per CDR3 protein. The sample has about 60,000 distinct CDR3 sequences; approximately 25% are singletons. This sample is part of a study of low-dose radiotherapy and immunotherapy resistance in tumors. Study summary: The regimen for patients comprised intravenous nivolumab 240 mg every two weeks plus intravenous ipilimumab 1 mg/kg every six weeks.

Time point defined: before trial treatment. Sequences were derived from PBMCs, sampled before treatment. The TCR sequence derives from a male donor with prostate cancer. The chain uses TRBV7-9 and TRBJ2-1; weak D call: TRBD1 (5 bases). CDR3 nucleotides: TGTGCCAGCAGCTCCCCCTGGGGCCATTCCTACAATGAGCAGTTCTTC. It is translated as CASSSPWGHSYNEQFF.